Below are 19 T cell receptor beta chains sequenced from a single sample in a study of healthy donors' naive CD4 and CD8 T cells. TCR libraries were built from about 0.55 ug of total RNA by linear amplification. Via MiXCR, TCRdb re-called the reads, giving one row per CDR3 protein. The data hold 150,000 to 200,000 distinct CDR3 sequences, with 65% to 80% observed a single time. Sequencing was performed on naive CD4+ and CD8+ T cells sorted from blood, pooled from several donors. These receptors came from a pool of human donors in good health; the sample pools cells from several healthy donors.

The chain links TRBV5-5 to TRBJ1-2; the D gene is possibly TRBD1 (5 bases). Germline values: CDR1 SGHKS, CDR2 YYEKEE (reference sequence). The length of the CDR3 is 15 residues. Trimming removed 0 bases from V and 0 bases from J, with 9 bases in between. The CDR3 loop is CASSLGQGTNYGYTF. The CDR3 DNA follows: TGTGCCAGCAGCTTGGGGCAGGGCACTAACTATGGCTACACCTTC.

DNA of the CDR3: TGTGCCAGCAGCAACACCCGGACTAGCGGATACGAGCAGTACTTC. The encoded protein is CASSNTRTSGYEQYF. The chain links TRBV7-9 to TRBJ2-7, with 10 bases aligning to TRBD2. Germline loops: CDR1 SEHNR, CDR2 FQNEAQ (reference sequence). The trim removed 5 bases at V and 4 bases at J, leaving 8 bases unmatched. The CDR3 is 15 amino acids.

The chain employs TRBV5-1 and TRBJ2-1; D is ambiguous. The CDR3 covers 13 residues. Germline V CDR1 and CDR2: SGHRS, YFSETQ. V lost 1 base and J lost 7, with 9 bases in between. The CDR3 DNA follows: TGCGCCAGCAGCTTGTTGATTTTGAATGAGCAGTTCTTC. It is translated as CASSLLILNEQFF.

V usage is TRBV29-1 and J usage is TRBJ1-1, with D possibly matching TRBD1 (6 bases). CDR1 SQVTM and CDR2 ANQGSEA come from the germline V gene. There are 15 residues in the CDR3. With 0 bases removed from V and 3 bases from J, the gap between germline ends came to 14 bases. The CDR3 loop is CSVEDPQGRYTEAFF. The CDR3 bases are TGCAGCGTTGAAGATCCGCAGGGGCGATACACTGAAGCTTTCTTT.

J is TRBJ2-7 and V is TRBV6-1; 8 nucleotides align to TRBD2. Germline CDR1 is MNHNS and CDR2 is SASEGT. With V trimmed by 5 bases and J by 7 bases, 13 bases remained unmatched. There are 15 residues in the CDR3. The chain's CDR3 is CASSTRREGLGEQYF. The CDR3 DNA reads TGTGCCAGCAGTACCCGCCGGGAGGGCCTAGGGGAGCAGTACTTC.

The chain links TRBV6-5 to TRBJ1-5, with TRBD1 as a possible D gene (6 bases). V gave up 5 bases and J gave up 5 bases, with 13 bases separating them. The CDR3 is made up of 14 amino acids. Germline assignment: CDR1 MNHEY and CDR2 SVGAGI. The CDR3 bases are TGTGCCAGCAGTAGAACAGGGTCATATCAGCCCCAGCATTTT. Translation gives CASSRTGSYQPQHF.

The genes are TRBV29-1 and TRBJ2-7; D may be TRBD1 (5 bases). V shed 4 bases and J shed 5 bases, with 6 bases lying between them. The CDR3 is 10 residues long. CDR1 and CDR2 from the germline V gene are SQVTM and ANQGSEA. DNA of the CDR3: TGCAGCGTTGTAGGGGACGAGCAGTACTTC. It translates to CSVVGDEQYF.

V is TRBV27 and J is TRBJ2-1; 10 bases align to TRBD1. Germline trimming cut 6 bases from V and 5 bases from J; bases unmatched to any gene: 13. The CDR3 sequence is 17 residues long. The germline CDR1 and CDR2 sequences are MNHEY and SMNVEV (reference sequence). The CDR3 protein is CASSHTQTGGVHNEQFF. The CDR3, as DNA: TGTGCCAGCAGCCATACCCAGACAGGGGGCGTTCACAATGAGCAGTTCTTC.

V gene TRBV6-5 combines with J gene TRBJ2-1; perhaps TRBD1 as D (6 bases). Trimming removed 6 bases at V and 7 bases at J, with 10 bases between. Per the germline V gene, CDR1 is MNHEY and CDR2 is SVGAGI. This CDR3 region has 12 residues. CDR3 region: CASREQGNEQFF. DNA for the CDR3: TGTGCCAGCAGGGAACAGGGAAATGAGCAGTTCTTC.

This chain joins TRBV29-1 and TRBJ1-3; unclear D gene. The CDR3 spans 13 residues. From germline, CDR1 is SQVTM and CDR2 ANQGSEA. V lost 6 bases and J 0 bases, leaving 9 bases between the germline ends. DNA of the CDR3: TGCAGCGTAGTGACGGTCTCTGGAAACACCATATATTTT. Its protein is CSVVTVSGNTIYF. Full variable domain (remainder filled in from reference TRBV29-1 and TRBJ1-3): SAVISQKPSRDICQRGTSLTIQCQVDSQVTMMFWYRQQPGQSLTLIATANQGSEATYESGFVIDKFPISRPNLTFSTLTVSNMSPEDSSIYLCSVVTVSGNTIYFGEGSWLTVV.

The chain combines TRBV30 with TRBJ2-6; TRBD1 is a possible D gene (6 bases). The germline V gene has CDR1 GTSNPN and CDR2 SVGIG (reference sequence). Deletions cut 2 bases from V and 0 bases from J, with 14 bases between. The CDR3 is 17 residues long. CDR3 sequence reads: CAWSRQEPFSGANVLTF. CDR3 DNA: TGTGCCTGGAGTCGACAGGAGCCCTTCTCTGGGGCCAACGTCCTGACTTTC.

This clonotype was found a few times. The chain combines TRBV15 with TRBJ2-7, with a possible D match to TRBD1 (6 bases). The germline CDR1 and CDR2 sequences are LNHNV and YYDKDF (reference sequence). Deletions cut 3 bases from V and 4 bases from J, with 13 bases between. The CDR3 sequence is 14 residues long. CDR3 bases: TGTGCCACCAGCAGTGACAGGTTCCCGTACGAGCAGTACTTC. This codes for CATSSDRFPYEQYF.

This clonotype appeared a few times. This chain connects TRBV27 to TRBJ2-1; D tentatively reads TRBD1 or TRBD2 (5 bases each). This CDR3 spans 16 amino acids. The V and J ends lost 5 bases and 0 bases respectively, with 14 bases between them. In germline, CDR1 is MNHEY, CDR2 SMNVEV (reference sequence). CDR3 residues: CASSGWTGTSYNEQFF. CDR3 nucleotide sequence: TGTGCCAGCAGTGGTTGGACGGGGACCTCCTACAATGAGCAGTTCTTC.

The rearrangement uses TRBV19 and TRBJ2-7; 10 bases are a match to TRBD2. Germline V CDR1 and CDR2: LNHDA, SQIVND (reference sequence). Losses at the gene ends were 3 bases for V and 3 bases for J; bases not matched to a gene: 20. CDR3 size: 20 residues. The CDR3: CASSIGSGQLTAGGNYEQYF. The DNA for the CDR3 is TGTGCCAGTAGTATCGGATCTGGGCAGCTCACAGCGGGAGGGAACTACGAGCAGTACTTC.

The gene calls are TRBV29-1 and TRBJ2-1; D may be TRBD1 or TRBD2 (6 bases each). This CDR3 region has 16 residues. Germline CDR1 is SQVTM and CDR2 is ANQGSEA. V lost 7 bases and J 9 bases, leaving 28 bases between the germline ends. The CDR3 DNA follows: TGCAGCGGCCTAGGGGGGATACCGCTTGGGTATGGTGAGCAGTTCTTC. Residues: CSGLGGIPLGYGEQFF.

The rearrangement links TRBV10-3 to TRBJ1-1; D unclear. The CDR3 loop spans 14 amino acids. The germline V gene has CDR1 ENHRY and CDR2 SYGVKD. V gave up 4 bases and J gave up 2 bases, with 11 bases separating them. CDR3 bases: TGTGCCATCAGTGGGAGGGAGGGAAACACTGAAGCTTTCTTT. It translates to CAISGREGNTEAFF.

The CDR3 DNA sequence: TGCGCCAGCAGCCCTGCATGGACAAACACTGAAGCTTTCTTT. The encoded protein is CASSPAWTNTEAFF. V usage is TRBV5-1 and J usage is TRBJ1-1, with D possibly matching TRBD1 (5 bases). The germline V and J ends were trimmed by 4 bases and 2 bases, with 12 bases remaining between them. Germline V gene sequence: CDR1 SGHRS, CDR2 YFSETQ. This CDR3 contains 14 residues. The whole variable domain, remainder taken from reference TRBV5-1 and TRBJ1-1, is KAGVTQTPRYLIKTRGQQVTLSCSPISGHRSVSWYQQTPGQGLQFLFEYFSETQRNKGNFPGRFSGRQFSNSRSEMNVSTLELGDSALYLCASSPAWTNTEAFFGQGTRLTVV.

V is TRBV30 and J is TRBJ2-1; tentatively, D is TRBD1 or TRBD2 (6 bases each). This CDR3 spans 17 amino acids. CDR1 is GTSNPN and CDR2 is SVGIG in the germline V gene (reference sequence). V dropped 2 bases and J dropped 6 bases, with 23 bases sitting between them. This chain's CDR3 is CAWSPRGGTTIFNEQFF. The CDR3 DNA is TGTGCCTGGAGTCCTCGAGGGGGGACCACGATTTTCAATGAGCAGTTCTTC.

The chain employs TRBV29-1 and TRBJ2-3; 10 nucleotides agree with TRBD2. Trimming took 3 bases from V and 2 from J; bases not matched to a gene: 5. This CDR3 contains 15 residues. Germline CDR1 reads SQVTM; CDR2 reads ANQGSEA. CDR3 in DNA: TGCAGCGTTGAGAGGGGGACTAGCGCCACAGATACGCAGTATTTT. Translated, it gives CSVERGTSATDTQYF.